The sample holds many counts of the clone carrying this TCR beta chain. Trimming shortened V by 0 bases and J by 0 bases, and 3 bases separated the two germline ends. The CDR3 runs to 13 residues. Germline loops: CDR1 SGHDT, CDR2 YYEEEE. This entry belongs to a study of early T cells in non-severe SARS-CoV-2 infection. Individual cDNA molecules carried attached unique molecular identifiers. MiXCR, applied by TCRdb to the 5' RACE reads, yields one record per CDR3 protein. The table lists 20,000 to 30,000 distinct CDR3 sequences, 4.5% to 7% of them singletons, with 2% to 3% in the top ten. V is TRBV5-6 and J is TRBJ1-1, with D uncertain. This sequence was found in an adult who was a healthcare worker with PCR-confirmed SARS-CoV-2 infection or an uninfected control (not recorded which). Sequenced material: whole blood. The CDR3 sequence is CASSLVLNTEAFF. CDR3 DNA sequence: TGTGCCAGCAGCTTGGTGCTGAACACTGAAGCTTTCTTT.